This TCR beta chain stems from a study of vaccination effects on CD4 cells after COVID-19. The overall study: After 1.8 million or so PBMC were placed in each well, they were cultured with around 10 IU/ml IL-2 and approximately 10 ug/ml peptides. Study-level results: The study enrolled few convalescent patients and sampled no early post-infection timepoints.

After roughly 9 days in culture, the CD4+ T cells were isolated. Germline CDR1 KGHSH, CDR2 LQKENI. This CDR3 has 16 amino acids. The ends were cut back, 4 bases at V and 2 bases at J, with 14 bases in the middle. A note on this clone: Its cognate antigen is unknown.

Here immunoSEQ multiplex PCR was the method, and the copy in TCRdb shows in-frame clones only, minus some. The sample yields 45,000 to 50,000 clones, 55% to 75% seen once. V usage is TRBV18 and J usage is TRBJ1-4, with D perhaps TRBD1 (5 bases). The sequence was obtained from a human donor who received a COVID-19 vaccine. Sequenced here: CD4+ T cells from PBMCs cultured without peptide, sampled before COVID-19 vaccination. The CDR3 nucleotides read TGTGCCAGCTCACGGAGCAGGGTTGGCACTAATGAAAAACTGTTTTTT. Translated, it gives CASSRSRVGTNEKLFF.